This TCR beta chain originates from a study of T cell responses to AZD1222 COVID-19 vaccine. About this clone itself: Its target is not known.

The assay was immunoSEQ multiplex PCR, and TCRdb's table has in-frame clones only and misses some. The sample carries 85,000 to 130,000 clones, under 90% recorded once. This CDR3 contains 13 residues. Notes on the study in general: The study sampled repertoires only after the peak T cell response.

The material was peripheral blood, obtained on day 0 of AZD1222 vaccination. The clonotype was recovered from an adult in good health. The chain combines TRBV21-1 with TRBJ1-6. TRBV21-1 corresponds to a pseudogene. The CDR3 sequence: CASRRGEDSPLHF. The CDR3 nucleotides read TGTGCCAGCAGACGAGGGGAGGATTCACCCCTCCACTTT.